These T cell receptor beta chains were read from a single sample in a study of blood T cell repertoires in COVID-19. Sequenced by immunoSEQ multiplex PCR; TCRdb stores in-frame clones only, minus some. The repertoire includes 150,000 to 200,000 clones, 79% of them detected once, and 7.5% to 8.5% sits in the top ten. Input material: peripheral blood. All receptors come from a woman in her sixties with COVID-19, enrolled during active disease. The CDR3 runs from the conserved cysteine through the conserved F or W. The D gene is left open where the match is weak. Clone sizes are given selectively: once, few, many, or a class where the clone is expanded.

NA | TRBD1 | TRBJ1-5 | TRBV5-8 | CASSPYRGGQPQHF | TGTGCCAGCAGCCCGTACAGGGGAGGTCAGCCCCAGCATTTT
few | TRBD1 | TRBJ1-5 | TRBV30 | CAWSSTGTDQPQHF | TGTGCCTGGAGTTCGACAGGGACGGATCAGCCCCAGCATTTT
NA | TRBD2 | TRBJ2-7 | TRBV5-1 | CASSLAQLAGGHEQYF | TGCGCCAGCAGCTTGGCCCAGCTAGCGGGAGGCCACGAGCAGTACTTC
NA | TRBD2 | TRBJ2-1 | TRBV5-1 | CASSWTSGVYNEQFF | TGCGCCAGCAGCTGGACTAGCGGGGTGTACAATGAGCAGTTCTTC
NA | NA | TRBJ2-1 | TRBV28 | CASSSGLLNEQFF | TGTGCCAGCAGTTCAGGACTTCTCAATGAGCAGTTCTTC
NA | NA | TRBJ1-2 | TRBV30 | CAWRDRAGSGYTF | TGTGCCTGGAGGGATAGGGCGGGGTCTGGCTACACCTTC
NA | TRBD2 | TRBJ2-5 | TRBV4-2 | CASSQVEAGGETQYF | TGTGCCAGCAGCCAAGTGGAGGCGGGGGGAGAGACCCAGTACTTC
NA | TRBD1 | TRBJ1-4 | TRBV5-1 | CASSPGTDEKLFF | TGCGCCAGCAGCCCCGGGACAGATGAAAAACTGTTTTTT
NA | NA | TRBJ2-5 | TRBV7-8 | CASSSLVGETQYF | TGTGCCAGCAGCTCTTTGGTCGGGGAGACCCAGTACTTC
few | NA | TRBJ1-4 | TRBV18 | CASSLLGGEKLFF | TGTGCCAGCTCACTGCTGGGAGGCGAAAAACTGTTTTTT
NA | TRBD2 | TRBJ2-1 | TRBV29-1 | CSVGTSGIQDEQFF | TGCAGCGTAGGAACTAGCGGGATTCAGGATGAGCAGTTCTTC
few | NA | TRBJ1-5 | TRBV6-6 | CASSYSAVQPQHF | TGTGCCAGCAGTTACTCGGCGGTTCAGCCCCAGCATTTT
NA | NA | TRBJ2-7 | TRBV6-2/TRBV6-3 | CASSYLAYEQYF | TGTGCCAGCAGTTATTTGGCTTACGAGCAGTACTTC
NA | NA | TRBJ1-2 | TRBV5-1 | CASSLGPSSYGYTF | TGCGCCAGCAGCTTGGGCCCGAGCTCATATGGCTACACCTTC
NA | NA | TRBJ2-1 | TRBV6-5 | CASSLWRVRSEQFF | TGTGCCAGCAGTCTGTGGAGAGTTCGGAGTGAGCAGTTCTTC
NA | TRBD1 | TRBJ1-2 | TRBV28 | CASSPGTANYGYTF | TGTGCCAGCAGTCCCGGGACAGCTAACTATGGCTACACCTTC
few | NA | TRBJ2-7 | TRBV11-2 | CASSLVRAAGILEQYF | TGTGCCAGCAGCTTAGTAAGGGCAGCAGGGATCCTCGAGCAGTACTTC